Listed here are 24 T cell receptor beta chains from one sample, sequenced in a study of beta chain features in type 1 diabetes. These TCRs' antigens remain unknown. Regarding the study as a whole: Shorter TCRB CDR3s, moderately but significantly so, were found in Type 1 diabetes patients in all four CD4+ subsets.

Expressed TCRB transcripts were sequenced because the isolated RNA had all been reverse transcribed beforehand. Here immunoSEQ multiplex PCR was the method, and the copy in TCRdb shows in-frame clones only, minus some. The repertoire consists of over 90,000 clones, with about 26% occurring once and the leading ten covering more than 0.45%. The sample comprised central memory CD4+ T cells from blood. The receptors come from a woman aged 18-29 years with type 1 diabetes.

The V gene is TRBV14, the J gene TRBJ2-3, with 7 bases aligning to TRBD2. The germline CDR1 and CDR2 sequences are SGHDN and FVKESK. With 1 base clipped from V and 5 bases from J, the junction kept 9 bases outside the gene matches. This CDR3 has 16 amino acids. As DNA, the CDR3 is TGTGCCAGCAGCCAAGGGGGGACCGTAGCGGGAGATACGCAGTATTTT. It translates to CASSQGGTVAGDTQYF.

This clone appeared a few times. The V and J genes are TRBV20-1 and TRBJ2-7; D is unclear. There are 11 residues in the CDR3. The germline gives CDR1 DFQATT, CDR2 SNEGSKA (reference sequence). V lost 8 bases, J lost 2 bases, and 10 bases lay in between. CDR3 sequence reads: CSLPGTYEQYF. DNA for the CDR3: TGCAGTCTCCCAGGTACCTACGAGCAGTACTTC.

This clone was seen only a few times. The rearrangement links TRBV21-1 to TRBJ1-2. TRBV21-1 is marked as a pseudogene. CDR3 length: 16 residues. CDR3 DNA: TGTGCCAGCAGCACCGATTCACTGGTTACTCTACATGGCTACACCTTC. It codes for CASSTDSLVTLHGYTF.

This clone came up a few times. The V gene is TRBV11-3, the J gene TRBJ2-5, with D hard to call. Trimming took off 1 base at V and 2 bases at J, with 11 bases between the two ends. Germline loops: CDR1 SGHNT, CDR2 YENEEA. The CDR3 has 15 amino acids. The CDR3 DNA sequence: TGTGCCAGCAGCTTAGGTCCCTATCCACAAGAGACCCAGTACTTC. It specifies CASSLGPYPQETQYF.

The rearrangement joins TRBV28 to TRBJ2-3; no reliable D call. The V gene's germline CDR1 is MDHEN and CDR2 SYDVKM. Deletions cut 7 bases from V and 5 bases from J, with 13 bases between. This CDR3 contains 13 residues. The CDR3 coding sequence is TGTGCCAGCACCTCTACTATGTTAGATACGCAGTATTTT. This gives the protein CASTSTMLDTQYF.

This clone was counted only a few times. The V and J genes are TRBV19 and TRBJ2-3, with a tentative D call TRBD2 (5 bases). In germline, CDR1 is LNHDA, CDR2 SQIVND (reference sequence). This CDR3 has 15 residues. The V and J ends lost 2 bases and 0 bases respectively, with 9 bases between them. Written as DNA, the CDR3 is TGTGCCAGTAGTATAATGGGAGCGAGCACAGATACGCAGTATTTT. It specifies CASSIMGASTDTQYF.

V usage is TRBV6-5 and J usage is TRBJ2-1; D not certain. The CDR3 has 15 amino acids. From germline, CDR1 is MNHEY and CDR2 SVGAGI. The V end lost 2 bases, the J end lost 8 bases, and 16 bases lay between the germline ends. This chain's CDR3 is CASSYPGDAADEQFF. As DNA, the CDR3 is TGTGCCAGCAGTTACCCAGGTGACGCAGCAGATGAGCAGTTCTTC.

The CDR3 DNA reads as TGTGCCAGCAGCCCAGCCGGGTCGAGACTGTTTTTT. Its translation is CASSPAGSRLFF. The genes are TRBV11-2 and TRBJ1-4, with D unresolved. Trimming removed 5 bases at V and 13 bases at J, with 14 bases between. The CDR3 contains 12 residues. The germline CDR1 and CDR2 sequences are SGHAT and FQNNGV.

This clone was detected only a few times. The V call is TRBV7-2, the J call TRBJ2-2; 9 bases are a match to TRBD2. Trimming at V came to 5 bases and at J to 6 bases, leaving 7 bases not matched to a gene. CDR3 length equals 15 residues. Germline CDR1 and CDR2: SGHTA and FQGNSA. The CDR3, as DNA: TGTGCCAGCAGCCGCGGGGGGGGCTGGTCCGGGGAGCTGTTTTTT. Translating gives CASSRGGGWSGELFF.

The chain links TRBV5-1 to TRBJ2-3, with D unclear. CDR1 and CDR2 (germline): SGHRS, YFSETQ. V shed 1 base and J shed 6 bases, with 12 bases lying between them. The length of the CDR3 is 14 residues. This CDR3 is CASSLSILTDTQYF. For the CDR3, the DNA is TGCGCCAGCAGCTTGAGCATCTTAACGGATACGCAGTATTTT.

CDR3 coding DNA: TGTGCCAGTAGTAATCGCGGAATGAACACTGAAGCTTTCTTT. Its translation: CASSNRGMNTEAFF. V is TRBV19 and J is TRBJ1-1; D is ambiguous. V lost 4 bases to trimming and J lost 0 bases, with 9 bases between them. The CDR3 length is 14 residues. Germline V gives CDR1 LNHDA, CDR2 SQIVND (reference sequence).

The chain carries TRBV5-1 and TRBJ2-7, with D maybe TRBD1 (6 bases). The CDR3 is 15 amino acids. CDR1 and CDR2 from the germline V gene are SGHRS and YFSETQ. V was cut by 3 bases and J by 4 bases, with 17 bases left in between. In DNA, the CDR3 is TGCGCCAGCAGCTCGGCGGAAGGACAGTGGTACGAGCAGTACTTC. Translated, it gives CASSSAEGQWYEQYF.

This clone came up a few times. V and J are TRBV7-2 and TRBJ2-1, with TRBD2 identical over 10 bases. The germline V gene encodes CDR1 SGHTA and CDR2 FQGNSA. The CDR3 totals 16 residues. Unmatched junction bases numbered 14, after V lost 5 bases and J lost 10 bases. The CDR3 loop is CASSLLIAGGPVEQFF. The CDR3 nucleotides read TGTGCCAGCAGCCTTCTTATAGCGGGAGGTCCAGTCGAGCAGTTCTTC.

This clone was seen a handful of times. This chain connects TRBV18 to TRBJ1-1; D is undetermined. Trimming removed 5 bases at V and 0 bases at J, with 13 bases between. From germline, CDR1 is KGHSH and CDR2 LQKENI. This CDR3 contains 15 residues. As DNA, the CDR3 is TGTGCCAGCTCATTAACTGAACGTCTGAACACTGAAGCTTTCTTT. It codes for CASSLTERLNTEAFF.

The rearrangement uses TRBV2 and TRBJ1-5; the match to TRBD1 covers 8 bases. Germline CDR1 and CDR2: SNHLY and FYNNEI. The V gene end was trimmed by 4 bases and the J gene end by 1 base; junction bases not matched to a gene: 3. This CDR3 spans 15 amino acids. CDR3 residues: CASSGTGPSNQPQHF. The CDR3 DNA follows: TGTGCCAGCAGTGGGACAGGGCCAAGCAATCAGCCCCAGCATTTT. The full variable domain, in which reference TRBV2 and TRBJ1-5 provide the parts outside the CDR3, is EPEVTQTPSHQVTQMGQEVILRCVPISNHLYFYWYRQILGQKVEFLVSFYNNEISEKSEIFDDQFSVERPDGSNFTLKIRSTKLEDSAMYFCASSGTGPSNQPQHFGDGTRLSIL.

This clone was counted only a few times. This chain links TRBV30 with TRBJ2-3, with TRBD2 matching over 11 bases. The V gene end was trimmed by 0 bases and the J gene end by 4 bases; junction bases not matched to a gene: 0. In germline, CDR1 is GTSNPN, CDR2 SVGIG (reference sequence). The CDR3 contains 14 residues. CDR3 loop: CAWSVLAGADTQYF. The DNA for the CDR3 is TGTGCCTGGAGTGTACTAGCGGGAGCAGATACGCAGTATTTT.

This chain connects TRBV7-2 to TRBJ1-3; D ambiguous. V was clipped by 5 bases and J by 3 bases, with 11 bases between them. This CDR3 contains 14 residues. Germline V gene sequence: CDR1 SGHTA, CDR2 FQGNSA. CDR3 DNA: TGTGCCAGCAGCCCCTCAGTTCGTGGAAACACCATATATTTT. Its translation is CASSPSVRGNTIYF.

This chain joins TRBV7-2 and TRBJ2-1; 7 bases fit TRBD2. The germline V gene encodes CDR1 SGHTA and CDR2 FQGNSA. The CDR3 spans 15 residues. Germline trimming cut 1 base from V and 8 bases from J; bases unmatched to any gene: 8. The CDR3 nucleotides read TGTGCCAGCAGCTTAGTTGGTGGGAGGGACGATGAGCAGTTCTTC. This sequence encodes CASSLVGGRDDEQFF.

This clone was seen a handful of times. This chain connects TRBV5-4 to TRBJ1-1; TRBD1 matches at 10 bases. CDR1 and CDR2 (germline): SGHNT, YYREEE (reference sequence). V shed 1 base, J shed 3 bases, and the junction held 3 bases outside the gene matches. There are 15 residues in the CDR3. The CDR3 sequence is CASSLRQGADTEAFF. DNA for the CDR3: TGTGCCAGCAGCTTGAGACAGGGGGCGGACACTGAAGCTTTCTTT.

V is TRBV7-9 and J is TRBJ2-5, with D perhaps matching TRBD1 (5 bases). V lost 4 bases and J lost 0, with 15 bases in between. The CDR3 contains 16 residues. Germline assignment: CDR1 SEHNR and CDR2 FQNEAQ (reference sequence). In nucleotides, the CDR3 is TGTGCCAGCAGCTGGGGCGGCGGCCGGTACCAAGAGACCCAGTACTTC. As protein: CASSWGGGRYQETQYF.

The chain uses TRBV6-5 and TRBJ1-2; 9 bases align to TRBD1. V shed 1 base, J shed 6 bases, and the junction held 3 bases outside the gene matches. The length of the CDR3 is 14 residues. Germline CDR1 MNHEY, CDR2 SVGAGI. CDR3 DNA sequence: TGTGCCAGCAGTTACTTCGGACAGGGGAATGGCTACACCTTC. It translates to CASSYFGQGNGYTF.

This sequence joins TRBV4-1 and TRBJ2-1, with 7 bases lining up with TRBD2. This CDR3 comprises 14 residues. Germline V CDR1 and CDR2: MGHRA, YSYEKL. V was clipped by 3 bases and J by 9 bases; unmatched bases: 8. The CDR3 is CASSQVPAGREQFF. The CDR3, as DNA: TGCGCCAGCAGCCAGGTCCCAGCGGGACGTGAGCAGTTCTTC.

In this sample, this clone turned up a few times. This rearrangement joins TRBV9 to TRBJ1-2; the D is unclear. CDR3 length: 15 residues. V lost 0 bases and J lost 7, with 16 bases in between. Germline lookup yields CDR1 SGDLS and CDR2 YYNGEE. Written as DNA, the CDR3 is TGTGCCAGCAGCGTAGACCCAACCGGGAAAGGTGGCTACACCTTC. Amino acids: CASSVDPTGKGGYTF.

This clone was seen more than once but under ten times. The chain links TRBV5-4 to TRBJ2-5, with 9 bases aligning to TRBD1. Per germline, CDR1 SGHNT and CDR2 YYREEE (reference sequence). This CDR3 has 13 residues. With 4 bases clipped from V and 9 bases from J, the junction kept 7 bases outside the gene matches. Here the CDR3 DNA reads TGTGCCAGCAGCCCCAGGACAGGGGACCCCCAGTACTTC. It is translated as CASSPRTGDPQYF. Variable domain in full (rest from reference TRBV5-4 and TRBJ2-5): ETGVTQSPTHLIKTRGQQVTLRCSSQSGHNTVSWYQQALGQGPQFIFQYYREEENGRGNFPPRFSGLQFPNYSSELNVNALELDDSALYLCASSPRTGDPQYFGPGTRLLVL.